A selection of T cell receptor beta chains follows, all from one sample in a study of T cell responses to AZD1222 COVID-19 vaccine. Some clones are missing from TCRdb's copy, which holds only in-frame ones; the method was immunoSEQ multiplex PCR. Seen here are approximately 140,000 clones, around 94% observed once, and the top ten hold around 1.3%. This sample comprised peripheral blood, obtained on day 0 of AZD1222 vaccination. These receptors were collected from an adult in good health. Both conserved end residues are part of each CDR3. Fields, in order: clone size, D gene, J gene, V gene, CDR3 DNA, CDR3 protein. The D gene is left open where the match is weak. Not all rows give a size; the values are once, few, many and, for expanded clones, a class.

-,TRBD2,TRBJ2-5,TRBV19,TGTGCCAGTAGTCTCCGACTAGCGGGAGGGACTACAGAGACCCAGTACTTC,CASSLRLAGGTTETQYF
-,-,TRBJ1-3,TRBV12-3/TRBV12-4,TGTGCCAGCAGTTTATGGGGAAACACCATATATTTT,CASSLWGNTIYF
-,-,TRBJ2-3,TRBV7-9,TGTGCCAGCAGCTTAGCAGTGTCGAGCACAGATACGCAGTATTTT,CASSLAVSSTDTQYF
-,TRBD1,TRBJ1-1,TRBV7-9,TGTGCCAGCAGCTCCAGGACAGGGCCTTATATGAACACTGAAGCTTTCTTT,CASSSRTGPYMNTEAFF
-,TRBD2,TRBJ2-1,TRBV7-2,TGTGCCAGCAGCTTCGGACTAGCGGGAGGGCCCGGGAATGAGCAGTTCTTC,CASSFGLAGGPGNEQFF
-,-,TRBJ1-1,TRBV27,TGTGCCAGCAGTCCTACACAGGGTCGGGACACTGAAGCTTTCTTT,CASSPTQGRDTEAFF
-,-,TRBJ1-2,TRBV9,TGTGCCAGCAGGGGCGGGGAGAACTATGGCTACACCTTC,CASRGGENYGYTF
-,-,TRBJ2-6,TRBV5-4,TGTGCCAGCAGCCAAAGCCACGCCTCTGGGGCCAACGTCCTGACTTTC,CASSQSHASGANVLTF
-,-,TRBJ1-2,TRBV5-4,TGTGCCAGCAGCCCGACAGAGAACTATGGCTACACCTTC,CASSPTENYGYTF
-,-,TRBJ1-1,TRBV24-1,TGTGCCACGGGGTCGTCGACTGAAGCTTTCTTT,CATGSSTEAFF
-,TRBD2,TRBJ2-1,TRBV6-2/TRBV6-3,TGTGCCAGCAGCCTAGCGGGAGGGCCCGGTGAGCAGTTCTTC,CASSLAGGPGEQFF
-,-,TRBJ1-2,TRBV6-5,TGTGCCAGCAGTTACGTTTCGGGGTCTGGGAATGGCTACACCTTC,CASSYVSGSGNGYTF
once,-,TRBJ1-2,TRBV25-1,TGTGCCAGCAGTGGAGACCCGGCCGGGGGCTACACCTTC,CASSGDPAGGYTF
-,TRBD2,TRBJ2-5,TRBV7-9,TGTGCCAGCAGCTTAACATTGCTGACTAGCGGGAGGGCCGGGGAGACCCAGTACTTC,CASSLTLLTSGRAGETQYF
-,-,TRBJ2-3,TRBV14,TGTGCCAGCAGCCAAGATGAGTGGGGGGCCTTAAATACGCAGTATTTT,CASSQDEWGALNTQYF
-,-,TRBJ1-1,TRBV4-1,TGCGCCAGCACATCTATGGGGAGCACTGAAGCTTTCTTT,CASTSMGSTEAFF
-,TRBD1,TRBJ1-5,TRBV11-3,TGTGCCAGCATCGTGCTCAGGGGGCCAGGTGTCAATCAGCCCCAGCATTTT,CASIVLRGPGVNQPQHF
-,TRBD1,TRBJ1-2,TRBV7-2,TGTGCCAGCAGCAGGGGACAGGGGGCCTATGGCTACACCTTC,CASSRGQGAYGYTF
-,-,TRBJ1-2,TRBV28,TGTGCCACCCAGATCACCCTTGACAAGATGATCTATGGCTACACCTTC,CATQITLDKMIYGYTF
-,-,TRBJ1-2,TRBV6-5,TGTGCCAGCTCCTGGGTTATCAACTATGGCTACACCTTC,CASSWVINYGYTF
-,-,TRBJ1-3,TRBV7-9,TGTGCCAGCAGCTTTGGGACCGCCGAGAGAAACACCATATATTTT,CASSFGTAERNTIYF
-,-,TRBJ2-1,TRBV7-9,TGTGCCAGCAGCTTACTGCGTGAGCAGTTCTTC,CASSLLREQFF
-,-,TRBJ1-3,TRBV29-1,TGCAGCGTTGAATCGGAAGGAAACACCATATATTTT,CSVESEGNTIYF
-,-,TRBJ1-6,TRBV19,TGTGCCAGTAGCCTGGGAAATCTATTCCCCCTCCACTTT,CASSLGNLFPLHF
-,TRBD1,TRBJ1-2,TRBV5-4,TGTGCCAGCAGCTTTGGACAGGGCGCCTTCCTAAACTATGGCTACACCTTC,CASSFGQGAFLNYGYTF
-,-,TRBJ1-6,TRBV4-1,TGCGCCAGCAGCCAAGACAGGGCCTCGAATTCACCCCTCCACTTT,CASSQDRASNSPLHF
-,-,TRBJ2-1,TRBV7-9,TGTGCCAGCAGCCGTCGGGACTACAATGAGCAGTTCTTC,CASSRRDYNEQFF
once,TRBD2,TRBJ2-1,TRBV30,TGTGCCTGGAGGGGGGTAGCGGGACGACGCTCCTACAATGAGCAGTTCTTC,CAWRGVAGRRSYNEQFF
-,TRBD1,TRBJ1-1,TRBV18,TGTGCCAGCTCACCACCAAACCCGGGACAGAAGAACACTGAAGCTTTCTTT,CASSPPNPGQKNTEAFF
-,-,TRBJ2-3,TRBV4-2,TGTGCCAGCAGCCAAGATGCCAGATACACAGATACGCAGTATTTT,CASSQDARYTDTQYF